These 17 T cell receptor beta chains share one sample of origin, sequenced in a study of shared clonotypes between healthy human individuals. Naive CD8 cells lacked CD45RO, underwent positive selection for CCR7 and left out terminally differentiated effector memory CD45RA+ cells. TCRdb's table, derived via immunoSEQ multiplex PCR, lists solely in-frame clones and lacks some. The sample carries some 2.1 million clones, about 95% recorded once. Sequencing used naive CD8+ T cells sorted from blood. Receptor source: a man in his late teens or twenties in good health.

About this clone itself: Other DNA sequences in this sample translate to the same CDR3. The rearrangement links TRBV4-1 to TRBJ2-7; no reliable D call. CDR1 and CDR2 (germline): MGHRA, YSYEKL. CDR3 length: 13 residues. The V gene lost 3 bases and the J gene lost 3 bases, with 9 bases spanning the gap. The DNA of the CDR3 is TGCGCCAGCAGCCAGGGGTTAAACTACGAGCAGTACTTC. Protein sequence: CASSQGLNYEQYF.

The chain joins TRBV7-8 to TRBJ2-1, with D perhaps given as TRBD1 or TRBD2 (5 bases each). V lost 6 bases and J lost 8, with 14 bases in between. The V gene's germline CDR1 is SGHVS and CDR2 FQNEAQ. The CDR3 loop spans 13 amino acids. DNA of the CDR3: TGTGCCAGCAGTAGCCTCGGGACCGATGAGCAGTTCTTC. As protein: CASSSLGTDEQFF.

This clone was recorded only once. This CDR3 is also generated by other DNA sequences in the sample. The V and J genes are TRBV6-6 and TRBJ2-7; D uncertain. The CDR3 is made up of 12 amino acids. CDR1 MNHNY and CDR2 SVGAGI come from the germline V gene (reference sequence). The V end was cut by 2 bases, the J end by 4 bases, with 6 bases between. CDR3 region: CASSYGRYEQYF. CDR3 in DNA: TGTGCCAGCAGTTACGGCCGGTACGAGCAGTACTTC.

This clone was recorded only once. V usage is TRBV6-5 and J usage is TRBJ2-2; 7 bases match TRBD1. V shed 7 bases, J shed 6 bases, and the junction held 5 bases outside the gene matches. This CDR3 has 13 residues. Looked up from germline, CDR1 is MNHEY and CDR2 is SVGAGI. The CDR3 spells CASTRQGAGELFF. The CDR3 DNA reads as TGTGCCAGCACTAGGCAGGGGGCCGGGGAGCTGTTTTTT.

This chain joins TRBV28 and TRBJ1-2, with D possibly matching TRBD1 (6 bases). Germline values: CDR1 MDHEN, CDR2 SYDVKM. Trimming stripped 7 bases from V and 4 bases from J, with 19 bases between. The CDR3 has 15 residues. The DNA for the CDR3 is TGTGCCAGCAATTACTATAAGGGGGAGATCTATGGCTACACCTTC. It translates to CASNYYKGEIYGYTF.

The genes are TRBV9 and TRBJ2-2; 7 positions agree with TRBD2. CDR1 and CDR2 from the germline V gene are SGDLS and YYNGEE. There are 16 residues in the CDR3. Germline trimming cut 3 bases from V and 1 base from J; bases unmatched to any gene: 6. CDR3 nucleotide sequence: TGTGCCAGCAGCGACAGCAAGCGGGGGAACACCGGGGAGCTGTTTTTT. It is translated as CASSDSKRGNTGELFF.

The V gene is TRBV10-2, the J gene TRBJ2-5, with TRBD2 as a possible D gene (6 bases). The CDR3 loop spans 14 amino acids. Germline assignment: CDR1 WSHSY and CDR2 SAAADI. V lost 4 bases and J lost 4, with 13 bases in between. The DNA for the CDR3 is TGCGCCAGCAGTGTTAGCGGTGGGGGAGAGACCCAGTACTTC. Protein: CASSVSGGGETQYF.

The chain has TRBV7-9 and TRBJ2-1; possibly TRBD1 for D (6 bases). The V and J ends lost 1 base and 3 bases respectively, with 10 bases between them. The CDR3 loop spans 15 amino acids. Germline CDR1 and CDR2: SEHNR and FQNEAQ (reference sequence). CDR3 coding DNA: TGTGCCAGCAGCTTAGACAGGGAGATCTACAATGAGCAGTTCTTC. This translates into CASSLDREIYNEQFF.

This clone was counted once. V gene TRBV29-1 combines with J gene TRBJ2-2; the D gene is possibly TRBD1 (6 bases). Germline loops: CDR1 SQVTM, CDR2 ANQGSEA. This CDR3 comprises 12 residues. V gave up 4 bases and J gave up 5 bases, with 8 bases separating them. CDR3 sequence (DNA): TGCAGCGTTGCAGGGGAAACCGGGGAGCTGTTTTTT. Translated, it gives CSVAGETGELFF.

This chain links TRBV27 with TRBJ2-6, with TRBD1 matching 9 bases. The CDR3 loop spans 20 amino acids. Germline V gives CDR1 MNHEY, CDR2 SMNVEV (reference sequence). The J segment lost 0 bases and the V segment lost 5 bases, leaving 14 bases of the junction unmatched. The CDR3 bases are TGTGCCAGCAGTCCCGGACCGGGACAGGGACAAAGCTCTGGGGCCAACGTCCTGACTTTC. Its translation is CASSPGPGQGQSSGANVLTF.

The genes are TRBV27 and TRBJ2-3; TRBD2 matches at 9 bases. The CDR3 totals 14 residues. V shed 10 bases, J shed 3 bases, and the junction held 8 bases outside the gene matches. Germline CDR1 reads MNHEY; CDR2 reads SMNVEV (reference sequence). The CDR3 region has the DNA TGTGCCATCTCTCCAGCGGGAGGTACAGATACGCAGTATTTT. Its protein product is CAISPAGGTDTQYF.

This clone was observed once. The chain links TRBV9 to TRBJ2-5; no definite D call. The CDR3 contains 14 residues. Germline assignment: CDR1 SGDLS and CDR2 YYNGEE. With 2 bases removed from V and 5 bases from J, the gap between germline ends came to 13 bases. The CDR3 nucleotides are TGTGCCAGCAGCGTGTCCGGCAGACCCGAGACCCAGTACTTC. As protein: CASSVSGRPETQYF.

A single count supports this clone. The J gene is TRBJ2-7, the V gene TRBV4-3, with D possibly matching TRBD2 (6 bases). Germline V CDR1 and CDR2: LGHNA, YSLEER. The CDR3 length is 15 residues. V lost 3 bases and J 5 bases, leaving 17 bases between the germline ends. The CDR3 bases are TGCGCCAGCAGCCATTCGGAGGGGTTCCCCGACGAGCAGTACTTC. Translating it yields CASSHSEGFPDEQYF.

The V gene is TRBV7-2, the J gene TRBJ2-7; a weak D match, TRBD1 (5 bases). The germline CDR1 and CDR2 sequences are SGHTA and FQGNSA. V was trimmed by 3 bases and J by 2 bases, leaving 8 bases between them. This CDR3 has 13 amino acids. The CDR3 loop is CASSFGRAYEQYF. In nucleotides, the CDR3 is TGTGCCAGCAGCTTCGGCAGGGCCTACGAGCAGTACTTC.

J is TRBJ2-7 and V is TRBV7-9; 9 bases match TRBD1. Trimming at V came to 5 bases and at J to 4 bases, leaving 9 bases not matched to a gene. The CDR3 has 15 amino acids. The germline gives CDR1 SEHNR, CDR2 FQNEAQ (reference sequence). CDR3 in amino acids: CASSGPGQGRYEQYF. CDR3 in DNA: TGTGCCAGCAGCGGACCGGGACAGGGAAGATACGAGCAGTACTTC.

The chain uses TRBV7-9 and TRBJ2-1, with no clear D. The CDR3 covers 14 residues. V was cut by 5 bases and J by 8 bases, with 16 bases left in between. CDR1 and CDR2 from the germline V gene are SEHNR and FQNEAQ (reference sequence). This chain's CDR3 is CASSPDVDWDEQFF. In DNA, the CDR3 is TGTGCCAGCAGCCCGGACGTAGACTGGGATGAGCAGTTCTTC.

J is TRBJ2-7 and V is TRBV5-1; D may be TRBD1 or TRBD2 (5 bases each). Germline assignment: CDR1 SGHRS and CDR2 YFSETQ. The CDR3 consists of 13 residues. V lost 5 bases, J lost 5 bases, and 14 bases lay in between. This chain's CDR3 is CASRGGGSDEQYF. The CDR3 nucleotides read TGCGCCAGCAGGGGTGGGGGAAGCGACGAGCAGTACTTC. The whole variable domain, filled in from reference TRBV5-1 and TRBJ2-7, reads KAGVTQTPRYLIKTRGQQVTLSCSPISGHRSVSWYQQTPGQGLQFLFEYFSETQRNKGNFPGRFSGRQFSNSRSEMNVSTLELGDSALYLCASRGGGSDEQYFGPGTRLTVT.